The entry that follows covers one TCR beta chain sequence. The data were taken from a study of blood T cell repertoires in COVID-19. Study-level background: Acute and convalescent COVID-19 samples came from the United States, Italy and Spain. T cells, B-cell-depleted T cells, or PBMCs supplied cDNA or gDNA.

The authors' processing: For nucleated cells, counts were estimated from reference gene primer amplification. Using immunoSEQ multiplex PCR, the repertoire was profiled, and TCRdb retains in-frame clones only, with some absent. The V and J calls and clone size were taken over from that table, and D and trimming were inferred from the DNA. This sample yields approximately 100,000 clones, of which 80% to 95% are seen a single time; 5% to 6% belongs to the top ten. Germline CDR1 and CDR2: MDHEN and SYDVKM. The CDR3 runs to 17 residues. With V trimmed by 6 bases and J by 4 bases, 15 bases remained unmatched.

The chain employs TRBV28 and TRBJ1-5; 7 bases are shared with TRBD1. Sequencing used peripheral blood. The TCR was taken from a man aged 45-65 years with active COVID-19. Here the CDR3 reads CASSPRFGQASNQPQHF. The CDR3 bases are TGTGCCAGCAGCCCCCGCTTCGGACAGGCGAGTAATCAGCCCCAGCATTTT.